These 10 T cell receptor beta chains originate from one sample sequenced in a study of CD4 T cells in relation to SARS-CoV-2 and coronaviruses. The protocol was immunoSEQ multiplex PCR, while the TCRdb copy is restricted to in-frame clones and leaves out a portion. The sample lists around 40,000 clones, over 75% occurring once. Antigen specificity for these receptors is unknown. The sample taken for sequencing was naive CD4+ T cells from PBMCs, cultured in vitro. Subset here: naive CD4+ T cells isolated by negative enrichment. These receptor sequences come from an adult with COVID-19.

This clone was counted once. The genes are TRBV27 and TRBJ2-7, with a weak D call TRBD2 (5 bases). The V and J ends lost 10 bases and 5 bases respectively, with 21 bases between them. The CDR3 covers 14 residues. Germline CDR1 MNHEY, CDR2 SMNVEV (reference sequence). CDR3 DNA sequence: TGTGCCACCCGACGGGCTGGGCCCGGGAACGAGCAGTACTTC. It codes for CATRRAGPGNEQYF.

The chain joins TRBV28 to TRBJ2-7; D possibly corresponds to TRBD1 (5 bases). CDR1 is MDHEN, CDR2 SYDVKM, per germline. Between the trimmed V and J ends, which lost 3 bases and 2 bases, there was a span of 14 bases. CDR3 length equals 15 residues. The DNA for the CDR3 is TGTGCCAGCAGTTTTGTTAGGGGCATTACCTACGAGCAGTACTTC. This codes for CASSFVRGITYEQYF. The full variable domain, with the rest looked up from reference TRBV28 and TRBJ2-7, is DVKVTQSSRYLVKRTGEKVFLECVQDMDHENMFWYRQDPGLGLRLIYFSYDVKMKEKGDIPEGYSVSREKKERFSLILESASTNQTSMYLCASSFVRGITYEQYFGPGTRLTVT.

The rearrangement joins TRBV30 to TRBJ2-2, with 8 nucleotides matching TRBD1. Germline V gene sequence: CDR1 GTSNPN, CDR2 SVGIG (reference sequence). The ends lost 5 bases at V and 5 bases at J; junction bases unmatched: 7. There are 14 residues in the CDR3. CDR3 amino acids: CAWLKDRATGELFF. Written as DNA, the CDR3 is TGTGCCTGGTTGAAGGACAGGGCAACCGGGGAGCTGTTTTTT.

The genes are TRBV7-9 and TRBJ2-7; 9 nucleotides align to TRBD1. Germline V CDR1 and CDR2: SEHNR, FQNEAQ (reference sequence). This CDR3 is 16 amino acids long. The trim removed 3 bases at V and 1 base at J, leaving 7 bases unmatched. The DNA for the CDR3 is TGTGCCAGCAGCTTGGGGACAGGGTCCGTTTCCTACGAGCAGTACTTC. Protein product: CASSLGTGSVSYEQYF. Drawing the rest from reference TRBV7-9 and TRBJ2-7, the complete variable domain is DTGVSQNPRHKITKRGQNVTFRCDPISEHNRLYWYRQTLGQGPEFLTYFQNEAQLEKSRLLSDRFSAERPKGSFSTLEIQRTEQGDSAMYLCASSLGTGSVSYEQYFGPGTRLTVT.

The rearrangement links TRBV10-1 to TRBJ1-1; 9 bases match TRBD1. With 2 bases clipped from V and 1 base from J, the junction kept 8 bases outside the gene matches. This CDR3 contains 17 residues. Germline V gives CDR1 WNHNN, CDR2 SYGVQD (reference sequence). The CDR3, as DNA: TGCGCCAGCAGTGAGGGGACAGGGCTGGGGTGGAACACTGAAGCTTTCTTT. This encodes CASSEGTGLGWNTEAFF.

This clone was detected only a few times. The chain carries TRBV28 and TRBJ2-2, with 10 bases that match TRBD2. Per the germline V gene, CDR1 is MDHEN and CDR2 is SYDVKM. V gave up 9 bases and J gave up 5 bases; unmatched junction bases: 9. CDR3 length: 15 residues. The CDR3 spells CASARTTSGTGELFF. The CDR3 DNA reads TGTGCCAGTGCACGGACGACTAGCGGGACCGGGGAGCTGTTTTTT.

The V gene is TRBV3-1 (or the pseudogene TRBV3-2), the J gene TRBJ2-7; D is perhaps TRBD1 or TRBD2 (5 bases each). V lost 3 bases to trimming and J lost 6 bases, with 9 bases between them. The CDR3 runs 12 residues. Germline V CDR1 and CDR2: LGHDT, YNNKEL (reference sequence). This chain's CDR3 is CASSHGGFEQYF. The CDR3 coding sequence is TGTGCCAGCAGCCATGGGGGTTTCGAGCAGTACTTC.

This clone appeared once. The chain combines TRBV27 with TRBJ2-3, with 12 bases matching TRBD2. Germline V lookup: CDR1 MNHEY, CDR2 SMNVEV (reference sequence). This CDR3 has 19 amino acids. V lost 2 bases and J lost 4; bases outside the gene matches: 13. The DNA for the CDR3 is TGTGCCAGCAGTTTACAGTTGAGTCTAGCGGGAGGGGCGGCAGATACGCAGTATTTT. Protein sequence: CASSLQLSLAGGAADTQYF.

This clone was seen a handful of times. As DNA, the CDR3 is TGTGCCAGCAGTCCCCAAAGCAGGGAGGGGTACTACGAGCAGTACTTC. Translated, it gives CASSPQSREGYYEQYF. This chain joins TRBV28 and TRBJ2-7; TRBD2 matches 7 bases. The CDR3 spans 16 residues. Germline V gives CDR1 MDHEN, CDR2 SYDVKM. V shed 5 bases and J 3 bases; nucleotides not matched to a gene: 13.

The rearrangement links TRBV27 to TRBJ2-1, with 7 bases identical to TRBD2. V shed 6 bases, J shed 8 bases, and the junction held 13 bases outside the gene matches. Per the germline V gene, CDR1 is MNHEY and CDR2 is SMNVEV (reference sequence). This CDR3 is 15 amino acids long. The CDR3: CASRPGGIPSHEQFF. The CDR3 nucleotides read TGTGCCAGCAGACCGGGGGGTATCCCTAGCCATGAGCAGTTCTTC.